This TCR beta chain was sequenced during a study of blood T cell repertoires in COVID-19. Across the whole study: The samples span acute and convalescent COVID-19 from the United States, Italy and Spain. T cells, B-cell-depleted T cells, or PBMCs supplied cDNA or gDNA.

From germline, CDR1 is WNHNN and CDR2 SYGVQD (reference sequence). There are 13 residues in the CDR3. Between the trimmed V and J ends, which lost 2 bases and 5 bases, there was a span of 7 bases. Original data processing: Nucleated cell counts were estimated from reference gene primer amplification. The table came from immunoSEQ multiplex PCR; TCRdb's copy has only in-frame clones and leaves some out. That table gives V, J and clone size, and the DNA gave D and trimming. The sample yields 39,000 or so clones, approximately 93% seen once. The sequencing input was peripheral blood. The clonotype comes from a man aged 45 to 65 with active COVID-19. The chain has TRBV10-1 and TRBJ2-1, with D maybe TRBD2 (6 bases). CDR3 residues: CASSEGLNNEQFF. The CDR3 bases are TGCGCCAGCAGTGAGGGACTAAACAATGAGCAGTTCTTC.